The rows below give T cell receptor beta chains drawn from one sample of a study of cytomegalovirus exposure and HLA in healthy donors. The repertoire was sequenced with immunoSEQ multiplex PCR; TCRdb's copy has only in-frame clones and lacks some. The sample lists 110,000 to 150,000 clones, approximately 68% seen once, with around 4.2% in the top ten. The sequencing input was PBMCs. The receptors were gathered from a man aged 60-69 years in good health and CMV-seronegative. Each CDR3 is given with its conserved first and last residue. Each record gives: V gene, J gene, D gene, clone size, CDR3 protein, CDR3 DNA. A D gene is named only where the DNA matches it firmly. A clone size is listed for some rows: how often the clone was seen (once, few, many), or a class if it is expanded.

>TRBV4-1|TRBJ2-7|TRBD2|.
CASSQGGREGSYEQYF
TGCGCCAGCAGCCAAGGTGGGCGGGAGGGCTCCTACGAGCAGTACTTC
>TRBV6-1|TRBJ2-1|TRBD1|.
CASSATGGRQTRGNEQFF
TGTGCCAGCAGTGCGACAGGGGGACGACAGACTAGAGGAAATGAGCAGTTCTTC
>TRBV18|TRBJ2-5|TRBD2|.
CASSPRTSGQETQYF
TGTGCCAGCTCACCCCGGACTAGCGGCCAAGAGACCCAGTACTTC
>TRBV7-3|TRBJ2-1|.|.
CASSTLVTYEQFF
TGTGCCAGCAGCACACTAGTAACTTATGAGCAGTTCTTC
>TRBV11-2|TRBJ1-3|.|.
CASSLWTVLSGNTIYF
TGTGCCAGCAGCTTGTGGACAGTCCTCTCTGGAAACACCATATATTTT
>TRBV15|TRBJ2-7|TRBD2|.
CATSFQSPLAAHSYEQYF
TGTGCCACCAGCTTTCAATCCCCTCTAGCGGCCCACTCCTACGAGCAGTACTTC
>TRBV5-1|TRBJ2-1|TRBD1|few
CASSSNPGGGYNEQFF
TGCGCCAGCAGCTCAAATCCAGGGGGCGGGTACAATGAGCAGTTCTTC
>TRBV14|TRBJ2-5|TRBD2|.
CASSPVRTSGRARETQYF
TGTGCCAGCAGCCCTGTCCGGACTAGCGGGAGGGCCCGGGAGACCCAGTACTTC
>TRBV13|TRBJ2-3|TRBD2|few
CASSPPGTGRAVDTQYF
TGTGCCAGCAGCCCCCCGGGGACCGGGAGGGCTGTGGATACGCAGTATTTT
>TRBV30|TRBJ1-2|.|.
CAWSREPPANYGYTF
TGTGCCTGGAGCCGTGAACCTCCAGCTAACTATGGCTACACCTTC
>TRBV7-3|TRBJ2-1|TRBD2|few
CASSLGLGNNEQFF
TGTGCCAGCAGCCTGGGACTAGGCAACAATGAGCAGTTCTTC
>TRBV6-5|TRBJ1-2|TRBD1|.
CASSPPTGGYGYTF
TGTGCCAGCAGCCCACCTACAGGGGGCTATGGCTACACCTTC
>TRBV6-6|TRBJ2-3|TRBD2|.
CASSGPGTSRADTQYF
TGTGCCAGCAGTGGCCCTGGGACTAGCCGGGCAGATACGCAGTATTTT
>TRBV6-5|TRBJ2-7|.|.
CASSYSRPPYEQYF
TGTGCCAGCAGTTACTCGAGGCCCCCCTACGAGCAGTACTTC
>TRBV10-1|TRBJ2-3|.|few
CASSGSWDTQYF
TGCGCCAGCAGCGGGAGTTGGGATACGCAGTATTTT
>TRBV6-5|TRBJ1-1|.|.
CASSSQDLTGNTEAFF
TGTGCCAGCAGTTCCCAAGACCTGACAGGGAACACTGAAGCTTTCTTT
>TRBV29-1|TRBJ2-7|.|.
CSVEVSDSDEQYF
TGCAGCGTTGAAGTTTCGGACAGCGACGAGCAGTACTTC
>TRBV5-8|TRBJ2-4|.|.
CASSIIMAYF
TGTGCCAGCAGCATTATTATGGCGTACTTC
>TRBV28|TRBJ1-4|.|.
CASSPPPDQGRLFF
TGTGCCAGCAGTCCACCCCCCGACCAGGGAAGACTGTTTTTT
>TRBV9|TRBJ2-5|.|.
CASSPRGRPYQETQYF
TGTGCCAGCAGCCCCCGAGGGCGACCGTACCAAGAGACCCAGTACTTC
>TRBV7-9|TRBJ2-1|.|once
CASSGRLEGYNEQFF
TGTGCCAGCAGCGGCCGACTAGAGGGGTACAATGAGCAGTTCTTC
>TRBV25-1|TRBJ2-7|TRBD2|few
CASRMGGTYEQYF
TGTGCCAGCAGGATGGGAGGGACCTACGAGCAGTACTTC
>TRBV10-3|TRBJ2-7|.|.
CATSLTVLLADPYEQYF
TGTGCCACCAGCCTGACAGTCCTGTTAGCTGACCCCTACGAGCAGTACTTC
>TRBV5-1|TRBJ2-3|.|few
CASSLGQVGDTQYF
TGCGCCAGCAGCTTGGGACAGGTTGGAGATACGCAGTATTTT
>TRBV9|TRBJ2-5|.|.
CASSVGQGRLETQYF
TGTGCCAGCAGCGTAGGCCAGGGTAGGTTAGAGACCCAGTACTTC
>TRBV11-2|TRBJ2-5|TRBD1|.
CASSPGQATRQETQYF
TGTGCCAGCAGCCCGGGACAGGCGACCCGCCAAGAGACCCAGTACTTC
>TRBV6-5|TRBJ2-3|TRBD2|.
CASSSGRLSTDTQYF
TGTGCCAGCAGCTCCGGGAGGCTCAGCACAGATACGCAGTATTTT
>TRBV30|TRBJ2-7|.|few
CASIPGTATYEQYF
TGTGCCTCAATCCCCGGGACTGCGACCTACGAGCAGTACTTC
>TRBV19|TRBJ1-5|.|few
CASSIQGGNQPQHF
TGTGCCAGTAGTATACAGGGTGGTAATCAGCCCCAGCATTTT
>TRBV4-2|TRBJ2-3|TRBD2|.
CASSQDGTSGSVTDTQYF
TGTGCCAGCAGCCAAGATGGCACTAGCGGGAGTGTCACAGATACGCAGTATTTT
>TRBV7-8|TRBJ1-1|.|.
CASSPTGGFVNTEAFF
TGTGCCAGCAGCCCAACTGGGGGGTTCGTGAACACTGAAGCTTTCTTT
>TRBV6-6|TRBJ2-7|TRBD2|.
CASSGTSDEQYF
TGTGCCAGCAGCGGGACTAGCGACGAGCAGTACTTC
>TRBV5-1|TRBJ2-1|TRBD2|.
CASSLNAGERQFF
TGCGCCAGCAGCTTGAATGCGGGGGAGAGGCAGTTCTTC
>TRBV4-2|TRBJ1-1|TRBD1|.
CASSQARDSEAFF
TGTGCCAGCAGCCAGGCCCGGGACAGTGAAGCTTTCTTT
>TRBV6-5|TRBJ2-7|TRBD1|once
CASRPPTGNEQYF
TGTGCCAGCAGACCCCCGACAGGGAACGAGCAGTACTTC
>TRBV19|TRBJ2-1|TRBD2|.
CASRSLASGTDEQFF
TGTGCCAGTAGATCGCTGGCTAGCGGGACCGATGAGCAGTTCTTC
>TRBV18|TRBJ1-1|TRBD1|.
CASSPSGQGGTEAFF
TGTGCCAGCTCACCGTCGGGACAGGGGGGTACTGAAGCTTTCTTT
>TRBV27|TRBJ2-7|TRBD2|once
CASSPRLAGVHYEQYF
TGTGCCAGCAGCCCTCGACTAGCGGGAGTTCACTACGAGCAGTACTTC
>TRBV27|TRBJ2-7|.|.
CASSSSGTYEQYF
TGTGCCAGCAGTTCCTCAGGGACCTACGAGCAGTACTTC
>TRBV5-1|TRBJ2-1|TRBD2|.
CASSLVLADSYNEQFF
TGCGCCAGCAGCTTGGTACTAGCGGATTCCTACAATGAGCAGTTCTTC
>TRBV5-1|TRBJ2-1|TRBD2|.
CASSLGGGSATYNEQFF
TGCGCCAGCAGCTTGGGCGGCGGGAGTGCTACCTACAATGAGCAGTTCTTC
>TRBV19|TRBJ1-1|.|once
CASSIGYRYTEAFF
TGTGCCAGTAGTATAGGATACCGGTACACTGAAGCTTTCTTT
>TRBV19|TRBJ2-1|.|once
CASSSQGSGPNEQFF
TGTGCCAGTAGTAGTCAGGGATCAGGCCCAAATGAGCAGTTCTTC
>TRBV5-4|TRBJ2-7|.|.
CASSAGGTAYLDEQYF
TGTGCCAGCAGCGCTGGCGGGACAGCCTATCTGGACGAGCAGTACTTC
>TRBV30|TRBJ2-5|TRBD1|once
CAWTPPGQGWKETQYF
TGTGCCTGGACCCCACCGGGACAGGGTTGGAAAGAGACCCAGTACTTC
>TRBV9|TRBJ2-7|TRBD1|few
CASSVGPDRIYEQYF
TGTGCCAGCAGCGTGGGACCGGACAGGATCTACGAGCAGTACTTC
>TRBV15|TRBJ2-7|.|few
CATSRDPSSYEQYF
TGTGCCACCAGCAGAGATCCCAGCTCCTACGAGCAGTACTTC
>TRBV11-1|TRBJ2-7|TRBD2|.
CATSLAGYYEQYF
TGTGCCACTTCACTAGCGGGATATTATGAGCAGTACTTC
>TRBV27|TRBJ2-7|TRBD1|.
CASSQWTGYSYEQYF
TGTGCCAGCAGTCAATGGACAGGGTACTCCTACGAGCAGTACTTC
>TRBV19|TRBJ1-3|TRBD1|.
CASSLGTGESGNTIYF
TGTGCCAGTAGTCTCGGGACAGGGGAATCTGGAAACACCATATATTTT
>TRBV28|TRBJ2-7|TRBD1|few
CATRLTGTYEQYF
TGTGCCACCAGATTGACAGGGACCTACGAGCAGTACTTC
>TRBV4-2|TRBJ1-4|.|.
CASSQASGQPEKLFF
TGTGCCAGCAGCCAAGCCTCCGGACAGCCCGAAAAACTGTTTTTT
>TRBV9|TRBJ2-1|TRBD1|.
CASSVDPPGGKMDEQFF
TGTGCCAGCAGCGTAGACCCGCCAGGGGGCAAGATGGATGAGCAGTTCTTC
>TRBV5-1|TRBJ2-3|.|few
CASSLAYSGVRTDTQYF
TGCGCCAGCAGCTTGGCCTATTCGGGAGTAAGGACAGATACGCAGTATTTT
>TRBV7-9|TRBJ2-5|TRBD2|once
CSSSFVRPGLAGQTQYF
TGTTCCAGCAGCTTCGTACGTCCGGGACTAGCGGGCCAGACCCAGTACTTC
>TRBV7-9|TRBJ2-7|.|.
CASSLEYEQYF
TGTGCCAGCAGCTTGGAGTACGAGCAGTACTTC
>TRBV5-5|TRBJ2-1|TRBD2|.
CASSLDASGRINEQFF
TGTGCCAGCAGCTTGGATGCTAGCGGGAGGATTAATGAGCAGTTCTTC
>TRBV6-5|TRBJ1-1|.|.
CASRPQGNTEAFF
TGTGCCAGCAGGCCGCAGGGGAACACTGAAGCTTTCTTT
>TRBV5-4|TRBJ2-2|.|few
CASSFPDNTGELFF
TGTGCCAGCAGCTTCCCAGATAACACCGGGGAGCTGTTTTTT